The TCR beta chain described here comes from a study of CD8 T cells in Susac syndrome. High-throughput TCR beta sequencing covered peripheral CD8+ and CD4+ T cells. The diagnostic criteria for definite or probable disease, as recently defined, were met by the patients with Susac syndrome. TEMRA cells were FACS-enriched, and CD8+ and CD4+ T cells were isolated negatively. Random hexamers served to reverse transcribe about 0.5 to 1 ug RNA. TCRdb recomputed calls from the immunoSEQ multiplex PCR reads with MiXCR, one row per CDR3 protein. The sample consists of 150,000 to 200,000 distinct CDR3 sequences, roughly 94% of them appearing once. Germline loops: CDR1 LGHDT, CDR2 YNNKEL (reference sequence). The ends were cut back, 1 base at V and 1 base at J, with 15 bases in the middle. This CDR3 comprises 17 residues.

Sequencing input: CD4+ T cells from PBMCs. The TCR comes from a human donor with Susac syndrome. The chain couples TRBV3-1 to TRBJ2-3; D might be TRBD2 (5 bases). This CDR3 reads CASSQGFTRKGTDTQYF. The CDR3 DNA follows: TGTGCCAGCAGCCAAGGCTTTACTAGGAAGGGCACAGATACGCAGTATTTT.